This record concerns one T cell receptor (beta chain) sequence. Its antigen is not identified. The source of the sample is a study of radiation and T cells in renal cell carcinoma. Study-level findings and limits: In nephrectomy-only tumors, top 100 clonotypes averaged approximately 45%, versus around 50% irradiated. Tumor samples were small regions of around 0.91 g. Irradiated tumors held more dominant CDR3 motifs than control tumors.

Specified treatment: treatment-naive control, cytoreductive nephrectomy. Sequenced control tumors were from about 10 males and a handful of females, median age about 50. The table came from immunoSEQ multiplex PCR; TCRdb's copy has only in-frame clones and leaves some out. This sample has over 12,000 clones; less than 65% occur once, and the top ten carry 15% to 20%. Per germline, CDR1 SGHNT and CDR2 YENEEA. Between the trimmed V and J ends, which lost 5 bases and 6 bases, there was a span of 17 bases. This CDR3 is 14 amino acids long. The sequence was collected from a man in his fifties or sixties with renal cell carcinoma. This rearrangement joins TRBV11-3 to TRBJ2-7; possible D gene TRBD2, 6 bases. Specimen: tumor tissue, collected from a patient whose treatment was nephrectomy without radiotherapy. The CDR3 loop reads CASSHSGAPSEQYF. CDR3 sequence (DNA): TGTGCCAGCAGCCATAGCGGAGCTCCTTCCGAGCAGTACTTC.